The next 20 T cell receptor beta chains were all read from a single sample in a study of neoadjuvant anti-PD-1 for oral cavity cancer. Measured with immunoSEQ multiplex PCR; TCRdb has only the in-frame clones, and not every one. The data hold 60,000 to 80,000 clones, with approximately 79% observed a single time. Material: PBMCs, obtained before nivolumab (anti-PD-1) treatment. Every receptor here comes from a person between 35 and 79 years old with oral cavity squamous cell carcinoma.

Of note for this clone: One end of the junction does not line up with germline, which may come from a read error. This chain joins TRBV7-7 and TRBJ2-1, with 10 bases lining up with TRBD2. CDR3 length: 15 amino acids. CDR1 SSHAT and CDR2 FNYEAQ come from the germline V gene (reference sequence). The CDR3 nucleotides read TGTGCTAGCAGCCCAGGGACTAGCGAATACAATGAGCAGTTCTTC. It is translated as CASSPGTSEYNEQFF.

This clone has just a few counts. V gene TRBV5-1 combines with J gene TRBJ2-7; no firm D call. The V gene lost 2 bases and the J gene lost 4 bases, with 7 bases spanning the gap. CDR3 length equals 12 residues. CDR1 SGHRS and CDR2 YFSETQ come from the germline V gene. As DNA, the CDR3 is TGCGCCAGCAGCTTTTCCGGGTACGAGCAGTACTTC. Its translation is CASSFSGYEQYF.

The chain carries TRBV5-1 and TRBJ2-7; D assignment may be TRBD1 or TRBD2 (6 bases each). Germline CDR1 SGHRS, CDR2 YFSETQ. V was trimmed by 2 bases and J by 3 bases, leaving 18 bases between them. The CDR3 contains 16 residues. The CDR3 nucleotides are TGCGCCAGCAGCTTTTTCATGTCCGGGGGCAGCTACGAGCAGTACTTC. Protein: CASSFFMSGGSYEQYF.

The genes are TRBV19 and TRBJ1-5; tentative D call: TRBD1 (6 bases). Germline values: CDR1 LNHDA, CDR2 SQIVND (reference sequence). V was trimmed by 3 bases and J by 6 bases, leaving 15 bases between them. This CDR3 is 15 amino acids long. The CDR3 region is CASSILSGAAQPQHF. CDR3 nucleotide sequence: TGTGCCAGTAGTATTTTATCAGGGGCGGCTCAGCCCCAGCATTTT.

The rearrangement links TRBV7-2 to TRBJ2-2; D ambiguous. CDR1 is SGHTA and CDR2 is FQGNSA in the germline V gene. Trimming left V 7 bases short and J 1 base short, with 13 bases between. This CDR3 comprises 15 residues. The CDR3 here is CASTHRAQNTGELFF. The CDR3, as DNA: TGTGCCAGCACGCACCGGGCCCAGAACACCGGGGAGCTGTTTTTT.

V gene TRBV10-3 combines with J gene TRBJ1-1; no clear D gene. This CDR3 spans 13 amino acids. The V gene's germline CDR1 is ENHRY and CDR2 SYGVKD. The V end lost 5 bases, the J end lost 4 bases, and 11 bases lay between the germline ends. The CDR3 loop reads CAISILEGTEAFF. The CDR3 nucleotides read TGTGCCATCAGTATCCTTGAGGGCACTGAAGCTTTCTTT.

A remark on this clone: Germline is not matched at one junction end, which may reflect a read error. Other DNA sequences in the sample encode the same CDR3. The CDR3 DNA is TGTGCCAGCAGCTACTCGGACAGAAATTCACCCCTCCACTTT. It is translated as CASSYSDRNSPLHF. The chain has TRBV6-5 and TRBJ1-6, with TRBD1 as a possible D gene (6 bases). The CDR3 consists of 14 residues. Germline V lookup: CDR1 MNHEY, CDR2 SVGAGI.

The rearrangement uses TRBV5-1 and TRBJ1-1; a weak D match, TRBD1 (5 bases). The germline gives CDR1 SGHRS, CDR2 YFSETQ. This CDR3 comprises 14 residues. Trimming shortened V by 0 bases and J by 3 bases, and 9 bases separated the two germline ends. As DNA, the CDR3 is TGCGCCAGCAGCTTGGGGGCAGGGTACACTGAAGCTTTCTTT. The encoded protein is CASSLGAGYTEAFF.

V and J are TRBV6-6 and TRBJ1-1; D possibly corresponds to TRBD1 (6 bases). The CDR3 is made up of 16 amino acids. The V end was cut by 0 bases, the J end by 5 bases, with 16 bases between. Germline values: CDR1 MNHNY, CDR2 SVGAGI (reference sequence). The CDR3 DNA is TGTGCCAGCAGTTACTCGAAGGGAGGGGGGGAAACTGAAGCTTTCTTT. Translated: CASSYSKGGGETEAFF.

The chain joins TRBV11-2 to TRBJ1-5, with 7 positions matching TRBD1. The junction had 2 bases not matched to a gene; V was cut back by 1 base and J by 5 bases. There are 14 residues in the CDR3. CDR1 and CDR2 from the germline V gene are SGHAT and FQNNGV. In DNA, the CDR3 is TGTGCCAGCAGCTTAGGGACAGGCTATCAGCCCCAGCATTTT. It encodes CASSLGTGYQPQHF.

V is TRBV6-4 and J is TRBJ2-5; weak D call: TRBD2 (6 bases). The V gene's germline CDR1 is MRHNA and CDR2 SNTAGT. V shed 9 bases and J shed 4 bases, with 15 bases lying between them. CDR3 size: 13 residues. CDR3 protein: CARMTSHRETQYF. The CDR3 nucleotides are TGTGCCAGAATGACTAGTCATCGAGAGACCCAGTACTTC.

The V gene is TRBV5-1, the J gene TRBJ1-6; D may be TRBD1 (6 bases). The ends were cut back, 4 bases at V and 10 bases at J, with 15 bases in the middle. Germline assignment: CDR1 SGHRS and CDR2 YFSETQ. The CDR3 is 14 residues long. CDR3 residues: CASSPPGANSPLHF. In nucleotides, the CDR3 is TGCGCCAGCAGCCCCCCGGGGGCCAACTCACCCCTCCACTTT.

The chain combines TRBV2 with TRBJ1-4; 8 nucleotides line up with TRBD1. Germline CDR1 SNHLY, CDR2 FYNNEI. The V and J ends lost 6 bases and 5 bases, in that order; junction bases with no gene match: 8. This CDR3 has 15 amino acids. The CDR3 spells CASRKRGQVNEKLFF. The CDR3 nucleotides are TGTGCCAGCAGGAAGAGGGGACAGGTGAATGAAAAACTGTTTTTT.

The chain is built from TRBV5-1 and TRBJ1-1, with D tentatively TRBD1 (5 bases). The germline CDR1 and CDR2 sequences are SGHRS and YFSETQ. V was pared by 4 bases and J by 4 bases, with 14 bases between. The CDR3 covers 14 residues. The CDR3 nucleotides read TGCGCCAGCAGCATCAGGGTAGATAGCACTGAAGCTTTCTTT. It yields the protein CASSIRVDSTEAFF. Filled out from reference TRBV5-1 and TRBJ1-1, the complete variable domain reads KAGVTQTPRYLIKTRGQQVTLSCSPISGHRSVSWYQQTPGQGLQFLFEYFSETQRNKGNFPGRFSGRQFSNSRSEMNVSTLELGDSALYLCASSIRVDSTEAFFGQGTRLTVV.

The chain employs TRBV6-1 and TRBJ2-1; 7 nucleotides agree with TRBD1. This CDR3 is built from 13 residues. V trimming: 4 bases; J trimming: 9 bases; junction bases outside the gene matches: 6. Germline V gives CDR1 MNHNS, CDR2 SASEGT. In DNA form, the CDR3 reads TGTGCCAGCAGTGGCCGACAGGGCGGTGAGCAGTTCTTC. It specifies CASSGRQGGEQFF.

The chain recombines TRBV6-1 with TRBJ1-1; no clear D gene. Germline lookup yields CDR1 MNHNS and CDR2 SASEGT. This CDR3 contains 14 residues. V shed 0 bases and J shed 1 base, with 6 bases lying between them. The CDR3 reads CASSEAVGNTEAFF. For the CDR3, the DNA is TGTGCCAGCAGTGAAGCGGTTGGGAACACTGAAGCTTTCTTT.

The J gene is TRBJ1-5, the V gene TRBV7-8, with D hard to call. This CDR3 spans 13 amino acids. From germline, CDR1 is SGHVS and CDR2 FQNEAQ. Between the trimmed V and J ends, which lost 6 bases and 0 bases, there was a span of 6 bases. As DNA, the CDR3 is TGTGCCAGCAGGGCTTATAGCAATCAGCCCCAGCATTTT. Translation: CASRAYSNQPQHF.

This clone is categorized as medium-sized (0.01 to 0.1%). The chain employs TRBV5-1 and TRBJ1-1, with 7 bases matching TRBD1. This CDR3 has 14 amino acids. The junction had 8 bases not matched to a gene; V was cut back by 1 base and J by 8 bases. Germline V gene sequence: CDR1 SGHRS, CDR2 YFSETQ. CDR3 in DNA: TGCGCCAGCAGCTTGTCCCGGACAGGCGGGGAAGCTTTCTTT. Translated: CASSLSRTGGEAFF.

This clone was detected only once. The genes are TRBV7-8 and TRBJ1-5, with a tentative D call TRBD1 (5 bases). Germline CDR1 and CDR2: SGHVS and FQNEAQ. With 1 base removed from V and 7 bases from J, the gap between germline ends came to 20 bases. CDR3 length equals 17 residues. CDR3 amino acids: CASSLGSVGHRGQPQHF. CDR3 bases: TGTGCCAGCAGCTTAGGTTCCGTGGGGCATAGAGGGCAGCCCCAGCATTTT.

The chain combines TRBV14 with TRBJ1-4; 8 nucleotides align to TRBD1. CDR1 SGHDN and CDR2 FVKESK come from the germline V gene. Trimming at V came to 1 base and at J to 10 bases, leaving 14 bases not matched to a gene. This CDR3 is built from 17 residues. CDR3 in DNA: TGTGCCAGCAGCCAAGCGGCGGGCTGGACAGGGTACCGAAAACTGTTTTTT. This sequence encodes CASSQAAGWTGYRKLFF.